This T cell receptor (beta chain) was captured by sequencing in a study of beta chain features in type 1 diabetes. Study-wide results and limits: Any role of HLA type in TCRB rearrangement remained unresolved here. Among patients with Type 1 diabetes, TCRB CDR3s were moderately but significantly shorter in every one of the four CD4+ subsets. Patients and controls would be equally affected if PCR favored shorter templates. Compared with healthy donors, patients appeared to share more similar naive, central memory and regulatory TCRB repertoires.

The CDR3 is 14 residues long. Germline CDR1 LGHNA, CDR2 YSLEER. V lost 0 bases and J 4 bases, leaving 9 bases between the germline ends. Expressed TCRB transcripts were sequenced because the entire RNA isolate underwent reverse transcription. The read count averaged approximately 3.3 million across naive, central memory and regulatory T cell samples. The table came from immunoSEQ multiplex PCR; TCRdb's copy has only in-frame clones and leaves some out. The sample has a few hundred thousand clones, 11% seen once. This clone turned up a few times. Its target is not known. The V gene is TRBV4-3, the J gene TRBJ1-2, with a tentative D call TRBD1 (5 bases). The source of this sequence is a man younger than 40 with type 1 diabetes. The sequenced sample consisted of naive CD4+ T cells from blood. CDR3 region: CASSQERGVYGYTF. Written as DNA, the CDR3 is TGCGCCAGCAGCCAAGAGCGGGGGGTCTATGGCTACACCTTC.